The clone carrying this TCR beta chain was detected a few times. Its antigen is currently unknown. Unique molecular identifiers were carried by the TCR beta cDNA libraries. TCRdb re-analysed the PCR reads in MiXCR, keeping a single row per CDR3 protein. The table has about 770,000 distinct CDR3 sequences, about 43% seen once. Germline CDR1 and CDR2: MNHEY and SMNVEV (reference sequence). There are 15 residues in the CDR3. Deletions cut 2 bases from V and 2 bases from J, with 13 bases between. This record comes from a study of post-analysis software for immune sequencing data. Study-level points and caveats: TRBV5-6, TRBV5-1 and TRBV20-1 belonged to a set of roughly 5 TRBV segments that were more frequent in patients than controls.

This rearrangement joins TRBV27 to TRBJ2-7; D possibly corresponds to TRBD2 (6 bases). The sequence was collected from a girl aged 5-17 years with multiple sclerosis. The sequenced material came from blood. In DNA form, the CDR3 reads TGTGCCAGCAGTTTAGGATTACTAGCTACCTACGAGCAGTACTTC. Protein sequence: CASSLGLLATYEQYF.